This note documents a single T cell receptor (beta chain) sequence. What it binds is not known. The data stem from a study of cytomegalovirus exposure and HLA in healthy donors. Study-wide results and limits: What was likely a sequencing artifact was a cluster of highly shared sequence variants.

PCR used 60 Vbeta primers and 13 Jbeta primers. Measured with immunoSEQ multiplex PCR; TCRdb has only the in-frame clones, and not every one. The sample carries over 110,000 clones, around 80% recorded once. From germline, CDR1 is MNHEY and CDR2 SVGAGI. V was cut by 4 bases and J by 3 bases, with 15 bases left in between. CDR3 length: 16 residues. The sequenced material came from PBMCs. This chain uses TRBV6-5 with TRBJ2-2; D perhaps matches TRBD1 (5 bases). The receptor's source is a woman aged 45-65 years in good health and CMV-seropositive. The CDR3 sequence is CASSFNPRVYTGELFF. Here the CDR3 DNA reads TGTGCCAGCAGTTTCAACCCCAGGGTATACACCGGGGAGCTGTTTTTT.